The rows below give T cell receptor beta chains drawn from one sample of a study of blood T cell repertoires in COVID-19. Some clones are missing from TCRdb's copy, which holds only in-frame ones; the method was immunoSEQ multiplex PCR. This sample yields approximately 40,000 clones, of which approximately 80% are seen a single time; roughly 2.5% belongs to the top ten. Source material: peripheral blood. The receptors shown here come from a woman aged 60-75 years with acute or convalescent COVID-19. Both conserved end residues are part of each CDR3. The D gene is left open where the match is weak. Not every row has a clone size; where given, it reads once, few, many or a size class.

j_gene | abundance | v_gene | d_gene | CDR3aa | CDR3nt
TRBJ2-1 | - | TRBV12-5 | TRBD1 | CASGLVGTGNEQFF | TGTGCTAGTGGTTTGGTAGGGACAGGGAATGAGCAGTTCTTC
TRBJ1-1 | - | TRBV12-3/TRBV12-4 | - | CASSRNTEAFF | TGTGCCAGCAGTCGGAACACTGAAGCTTTCTTT
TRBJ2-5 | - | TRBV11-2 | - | CASSLTDGWETQYF | TGTGCCAGCAGCTTAACTGACGGGTGGGAGACCCAGTACTTC
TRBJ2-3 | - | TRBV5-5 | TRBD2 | CASSLPSGSSTDTQYF | TGTGCCAGCAGCTTACCTAGCGGGAGCTCCACAGATACGCAGTATTTT
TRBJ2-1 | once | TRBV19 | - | CASSIEGASSYNEQFF | TGTGCCAGTAGTATAGAAGGGGCTAGCTCCTACAATGAGCAGTTCTTC
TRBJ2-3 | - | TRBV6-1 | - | CASSERGRGQGTDTQYF | TGTGCCAGCAGTGAAAGGGGTCGGGGACAAGGCACAGATACGCAGTATTTT
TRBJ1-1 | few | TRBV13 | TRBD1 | CASSLSGGGNTEAFF | TGTGCCAGCAGCTTATCAGGAGGGGGCAACACTGAAGCTTTCTTT
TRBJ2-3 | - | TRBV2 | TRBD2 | CASTRISGGTDTQYF | TGTGCCAGCACCCGGATTAGCGGGGGCACAGATACGCAGTATTTT
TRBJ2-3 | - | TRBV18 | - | CASSPATGSTDTQYF | TGTGCCAGCTCACCTGCAACAGGGAGCACAGATACGCAGTATTTT
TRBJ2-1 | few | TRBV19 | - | CASSIKGTYSSSYNEQFF | TGTGCCAGTAGTATAAAGGGGACTTACTCGAGCTCCTACAATGAGCAGTTCTTC
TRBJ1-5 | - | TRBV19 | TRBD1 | CASSPRQGRQPQHF | TGTGCCAGTAGTCCGCGACAGGGACGCCAGCCCCAGCATTTT
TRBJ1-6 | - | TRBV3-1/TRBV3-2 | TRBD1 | CASRTGEISPLHF | TGTGCCAGCCGGACAGGGGAAATTTCACCCCTCCACTTT
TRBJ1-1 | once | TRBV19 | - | CASSPPTGFDTEAFF | TGTGCCAGTAGTCCGCCAACAGGGTTCGACACTGAAGCTTTCTTT
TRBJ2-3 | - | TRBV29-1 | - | CSVETGTDTQYF | TGCAGCGTTGAGACAGGCACAGATACGCAGTATTTT
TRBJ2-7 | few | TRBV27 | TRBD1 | CASSLRTGTLYEQYF | TGTGCCAGCAGTCTAAGGACAGGAACCCTCTACGAGCAGTACTTC
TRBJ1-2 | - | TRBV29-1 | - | CSVAKTGDPIYGYTF | TGCAGCGTCGCCAAAACGGGGGACCCCATCTATGGCTACACCTTC
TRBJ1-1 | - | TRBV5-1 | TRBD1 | CASSLGTGGIGTEAFF | TGCGCCAGCAGCTTGGGGACAGGGGGGATCGGCACTGAAGCTTTCTTT
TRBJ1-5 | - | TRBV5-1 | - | CASSEGGGGKQPQHF | TGCGCCAGCTCCGAGGGGGGGGGCGGCAAACAGCCCCAGCATTTT
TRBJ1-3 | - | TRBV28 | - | CASSPIGKTGLIGNTIYF | TGTGCCAGCAGTCCTATTGGAAAAACAGGGCTCATTGGAAACACCATATATTTT
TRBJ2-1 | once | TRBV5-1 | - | CASSLDTHNEQFF | TGCGCCAGCAGCTTGGACACCCACAATGAGCAGTTCTTC
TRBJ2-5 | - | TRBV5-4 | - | CASSRGQLYQETQYF | TGTGCCAGCAGCCGCGGACAGCTGTACCAAGAGACCCAGTACTTC
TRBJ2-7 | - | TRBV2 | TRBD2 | CASRAGGSYEQYF | TGTGCCAGCCGGGCGGGGGGATCCTACGAGCAGTACTTC
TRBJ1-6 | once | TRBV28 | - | CASSSHSGISPLHF | TGTGCCAGCAGCTCTCACTCAGGGATTTCACCCCTCCACTTT
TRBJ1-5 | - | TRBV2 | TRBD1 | CASRDRISNQPQHF | TGTGCCAGCAGGGACAGGATAAGCAATCAGCCCCAGCATTTT
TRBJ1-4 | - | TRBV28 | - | CASSLAGGPNEKLFF | TGTGCCAGCAGCCTAGCCGGGGGGCCCAATGAAAAACTGTTTTTT
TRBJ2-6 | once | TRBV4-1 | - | CASSQDLLSGANVLTF | TGCGCCAGCAGCCAAGATCTTCTCTCTGGGGCCAACGTCCTGACTTTC
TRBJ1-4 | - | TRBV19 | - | CASSNRGNEKLFF | TGTGCCAGTAGTAACCGGGGAAATGAAAAACTGTTTTTT
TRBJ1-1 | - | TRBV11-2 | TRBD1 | CASRRTGGVGNTEAFF | TGTGCCAGCAGGAGGACAGGGGGCGTTGGGAACACTGAAGCTTTCTTT
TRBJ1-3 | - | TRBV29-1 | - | CSVDSRGSAGNTIYF | TGCAGCGTTGACTCAAGGGGCTCAGCCGGAAACACCATATATTTT
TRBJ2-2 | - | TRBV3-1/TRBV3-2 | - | CASSQGQGGTGELFF | TGTGCCAGCAGCCAAGGCCAGGGAGGCACCGGGGAGCTGTTTTTT